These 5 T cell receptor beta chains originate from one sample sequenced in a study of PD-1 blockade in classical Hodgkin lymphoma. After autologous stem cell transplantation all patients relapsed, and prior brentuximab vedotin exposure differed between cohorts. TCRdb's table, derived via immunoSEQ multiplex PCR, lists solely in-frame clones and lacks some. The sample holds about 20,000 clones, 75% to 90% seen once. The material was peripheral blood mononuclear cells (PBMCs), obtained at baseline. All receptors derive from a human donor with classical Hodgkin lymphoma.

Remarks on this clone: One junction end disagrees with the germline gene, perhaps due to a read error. The CDR3 region is CASSSGVAGTLENEQFF. The CDR3, as DNA: TGTGCTAGCAGCTCAGGGGTAGCGGGGACCTTGGAGAATGAGCAGTTCTTC. The chain links TRBV7-7 to TRBJ2-1, with 8 bases fitting TRBD2. The V gene's germline CDR1 is SSHAT and CDR2 FNYEAQ (reference sequence). CDR3 size: 17 residues.

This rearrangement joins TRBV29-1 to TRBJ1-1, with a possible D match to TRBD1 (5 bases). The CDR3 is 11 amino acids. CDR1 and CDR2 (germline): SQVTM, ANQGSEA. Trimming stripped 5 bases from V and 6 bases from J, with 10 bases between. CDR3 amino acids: CSVRDFPEAFF. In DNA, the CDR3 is TGCAGCGTTCGGGACTTCCCTGAAGCTTTCTTT.

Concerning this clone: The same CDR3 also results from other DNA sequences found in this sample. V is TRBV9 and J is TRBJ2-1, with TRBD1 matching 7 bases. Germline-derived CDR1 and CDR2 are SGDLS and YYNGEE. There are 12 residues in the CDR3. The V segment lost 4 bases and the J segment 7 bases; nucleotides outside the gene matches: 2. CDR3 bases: TGTGCCAGCAGCCCAGGGGGAAATGAGCAGTTCTTC. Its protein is CASSPGGNEQFF.

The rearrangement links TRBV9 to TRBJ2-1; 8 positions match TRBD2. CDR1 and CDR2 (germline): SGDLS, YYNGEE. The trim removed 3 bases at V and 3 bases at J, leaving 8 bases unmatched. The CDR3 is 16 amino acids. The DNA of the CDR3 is TGTGCCAGCAGCGCCATTAGCGGGGACGTCTACAATGAGCAGTTCTTC. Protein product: CASSAISGDVYNEQFF.

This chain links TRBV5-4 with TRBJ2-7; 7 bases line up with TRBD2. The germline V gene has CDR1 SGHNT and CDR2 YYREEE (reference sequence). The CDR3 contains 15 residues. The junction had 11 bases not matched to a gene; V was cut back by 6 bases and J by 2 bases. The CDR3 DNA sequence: TGTGCCAGCATGGGGGGGAGAGCCCTCGCCTACGAGCAGTACTTC. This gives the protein CASMGGRALAYEQYF.